These T cell receptor beta chains were read from a single sample in a study of CD8+ T cells in alopecia areata. Clones were read by immunoSEQ multiplex PCR, and TCRdb kept only the in-frame ones, dropping some. This table holds 130,000 to 150,000 clones, 80% to 90% found once. The source material was CD8+ T cells sorted from blood, sampled at week 4, from a patient treated with tofacitinib. These receptors were collected from a human donor with alopecia areata. Each CDR3 is given with its conserved first and last residue. The D gene is left open where the match is weak. Size is stated for part of the rows, as once, few or many counts, or as a class when the clone is expanded.

size	V	D	J	DNA	CDR3
NA	TRBV2	NA	TRBJ2-7	TGTGCCAGCAGTGAATTAGGGCAGGGCTACGAGCAGTACTTC	CASSELGQGYEQYF
once	TRBV9	NA	TRBJ2-1	TGTGCCAGCAGCGTAGACGGTTACAATGAGCAGTTCTTC	CASSVDGYNEQFF
NA	TRBV4-1	NA	TRBJ2-7	TGCGCCAGCAGCCAAGTTCTCGACATTTCCTACGAGCAGTACTTC	CASSQVLDISYEQYF
few	TRBV7-9	TRBD1	TRBJ2-1	TGTGCCAGCAGTCAACGAACCCGGGACAGGGGACCCTACAATGAGCAGTTCTTC	CASSQRTRDRGPYNEQFF
once	TRBV29-1	NA	TRBJ1-2	TGCAGCGTTGAGTCTGACTATGGCTACACCTTC	CSVESDYGYTF
NA	TRBV7-2	NA	TRBJ2-7	TGTGCCAGTACAATAGGGGTAATCGGCGAGCAGTACTTC	CASTIGVIGEQYF
NA	TRBV5-6	NA	TRBJ1-2	TGTGCCAGTGGGGACGTTGACTATGGCTACACCTTC	CASGDVDYGYTF
NA	TRBV9	NA	TRBJ2-2	TGTGCCAGCAGCGCCGACACCCCTGACACCTACGATGGAACCGGGGAGCTGTTTTTT	CASSADTPDTYDGTGELFF
NA	TRBV7-2	NA	TRBJ2-1	TGTGCCAGCAGCTTAGGAGATAGCGCCCTCGGCAATGAGCAGTTCTTC	CASSLGDSALGNEQFF
few	TRBV19	NA	TRBJ1-2	TGTGCCAGTAGTCCCGGGACTATACTTAACTATGGCTACACCTTC	CASSPGTILNYGYTF
NA	TRBV4-2	NA	TRBJ2-3	TGTGCCAGCAGCCAAGTGTTCGGAGGGGGGCCGTACACAGATACGCAGTATTTT	CASSQVFGGGPYTDTQYF
NA	TRBV7-9	NA	TRBJ2-5	TGTGCCAGCAGACCCCTCCGGGACCCCCTTACGGAGACCCAGTACTTC	CASRPLRDPLTETQYF
NA	TRBV5-1	TRBD1	TRBJ1-1	TGCGCCAGCAGCCCTGGGGTAGGACAGGGAGACACTGAAGCTTTCTTT	CASSPGVGQGDTEAFF
few	TRBV5-1	TRBD1	TRBJ2-7	TGCGCCAGCAGCTCAGGACAGGGGGTGCCTGGCGAGCAGTACTTC	CASSSGQGVPGEQYF
NA	TRBV10-3	TRBD2	TRBJ2-7	TGTGCCATCAGTGAGTCCGGACTAGCGGGGAGTCCTAAGGACTTC	CAISESGLAGSPKDF
NA	TRBV10-3	NA	TRBJ2-3	TGTGCCACCTCCCCGGGAAACCCTGATACGCAGTATTTT	CATSPGNPDTQYF
NA	TRBV2	TRBD2	TRBJ2-3	TGTGCCAGCAGTGAAGCGGGGACCGGACTAGCGGGGGATCCGCAGTATTTT	CASSEAGTGLAGDPQYF
NA	TRBV2	NA	TRBJ1-1	TGTGCCAGCGGCGTGGAGAATTTTAACACTGAAGCTTTCTTT	CASGVENFNTEAFF
NA	TRBV7-6	NA	TRBJ2-1	TGTGCCAGCAGCTCGTCCCCGGCGGACGGGAACTCCTACAATGAGCAGTTCTTC	CASSSSPADGNSYNEQFF
NA	TRBV29-1	NA	TRBJ1-1	TGCAGCGTTGCCTTTCCCTATGAAGCTTTCTTT	CSVAFPYEAFF
NA	TRBV7-9	NA	TRBJ1-5	TGTGCCAGCAGCTGGGTGGGGGGCCAGCCCCAGCATTTT	CASSWVGGQPQHF
NA	TRBV5-1	TRBD1	TRBJ1-4	TGCGCCAGCAGCTCAACAGGGGCAACTAATGAAAAACTGTTTTTT	CASSSTGATNEKLFF
once	TRBV15	NA	TRBJ2-7	TGTGCCACCAGCAGAGCCACGCGGGCCTACGAGCAGTACTTC	CATSRATRAYEQYF
NA	TRBV19	TRBD2	TRBJ2-1	TGTGCCGCTAGCGGTTACAACAATGAGCAGTTCTTC	CAASGYNNEQFF
NA	TRBV2	NA	TRBJ2-7	TGTGCCAGCAGCGGGACATTTAAGGCCTACGAGCAGTACTTC	CASSGTFKAYEQYF
NA	TRBV27	NA	TRBJ1-1	TGTGCCAGCAGTCCAAAAGTGAACACTGAAGCTTTCTTT	CASSPKVNTEAFF
few	TRBV7-2	NA	TRBJ2-4	TGTGCCAGCACCCTAAACGGCATTCAGTACTTC	CASTLNGIQYF
NA	TRBV30	TRBD1	TRBJ1-1	TGTGCCTGGAGTACAGGACAGGGGGCTACGGAAGCTTTCTTT	CAWSTGQGATEAFF
NA	TRBV5-4	TRBD2	TRBJ2-1	TGTGCCAGCAGCTTGGGACTAGCGGAAGGAAATGAGCAGTTCTTC	CASSLGLAEGNEQFF
NA	TRBV4-3	NA	TRBJ1-2	TGCGCCAGCAGCCAAGATGGGAGAGAGTATGGCTACACCTTC	CASSQDGREYGYTF
once	TRBV7-9	NA	TRBJ1-4	TGTGCCAGCAGCTTGGGAGTTGGAGGGCCCACTAATGAAAAACTGTTTTTT	CASSLGVGGPTNEKLFF
few	TRBV7-9	NA	TRBJ2-1	TGTGCCAGCAGCCCACCCAACCGGGACAATGAGCAGTTCTTC	CASSPPNRDNEQFF
NA	TRBV6-5	NA	TRBJ1-2	TGTGCCAGCAGTTACTATCTGGGGAGTAATGGCTACACCTTC	CASSYYLGSNGYTF
NA	TRBV6-6	TRBD2	TRBJ2-3	TGTGCCAGCGGACTAGCGCCGGATACGCAGTATTTT	CASGLAPDTQYF
NA	TRBV6-5	NA	TRBJ1-2	TGTGCCAGCAGCCAGTCCCCACACTATGGCTACACCTTC	CASSQSPHYGYTF
NA	TRBV19	TRBD2	TRBJ2-5	TGTGCCAGTAGGCCCGGACTAGCTGTTAGGGAGACCCAGTACTTC	CASRPGLAVRETQYF
once	TRBV7-9	NA	TRBJ1-2	TGTGCCAGCAGCCCCGGACCCACCTTAGCCTTC	CASSPGPTLAF
NA	TRBV30	NA	TRBJ2-7	TGTGCCTGGAGTGTAGGTGCCTACGAGCAGTACTTC	CAWSVGAYEQYF
once	TRBV6-1	NA	TRBJ1-1	TGTGCCAGCACTCTTGAAGCTTTCTTT	CASTLEAFF
NA	TRBV7-8	NA	TRBJ2-1	TGTGCCAGCAGCTTAGATCGGGGGAGGTCCTACAATGAGCAGTTCTTC	CASSLDRGRSYNEQFF
NA	TRBV13	NA	TRBJ2-7	TGTGCCAGCAGCTTGTGGGGGGCGGTCTACGAGCAGTACTTC	CASSLWGAVYEQYF
NA	TRBV29-1	NA	TRBJ2-3	TGCAGCGTTGAAGATGAGGGTCCCACAGATACGCAGTATTTT	CSVEDEGPTDTQYF
NA	TRBV7-9	NA	TRBJ1-1	TGTGCCAGCAATCCTGGGGCTGAAGCTTTCTTT	CASNPGAEAFF
NA	TRBV7-2	NA	TRBJ2-2	TGTGCCAGCAGCTTAGCGTGGGACACACTCACCGGGGAGCTGTTTTTT	CASSLAWDTLTGELFF
few	TRBV2	TRBD1	TRBJ2-7	TGTGCCAGCAAGGGATCGGGACAGTCTCTTTACGAGCAGTACTTC	CASKGSGQSLYEQYF
NA	TRBV25-1	NA	TRBJ2-3	TGTGCCAGCACCCGCGGGGGCCGCCCCACAGATACGCAGTATTTT	CASTRGGRPTDTQYF
NA	TRBV19	TRBD1	TRBJ2-3	TGTGCCAGTAGTATGTTCCCCAACAGGGGGCTGGATACGCAGTATTTT	CASSMFPNRGLDTQYF
NA	TRBV19	TRBD1	TRBJ1-6	TGTGCCAGTAGGATTAGCGGGGACAGCTATTCACCCCTCCACTTT	CASRISGDSYSPLHF
few	TRBV4-1	TRBD1	TRBJ2-3	TGCGCCAGCAGAATCGACAGGGGAATTGATACGCAGTATTTT	CASRIDRGIDTQYF
NA	TRBV27	TRBD1	TRBJ2-5	TGTGCCAGCAGATACTCAACAGGGGGCGGGGAGACCCAGTACTTC	CASRYSTGGGETQYF
NA	TRBV5-6	NA	TRBJ2-2	TGTGCCAGCAGACTACTGGGCACCGGGGAGCTGTTTTTT	CASRLLGTGELFF
NA	TRBV19	TRBD1	TRBJ1-2	TGTGCCAGTAGGGGACAGGGAGGTGGCTACACCTTC	CASRGQGGGYTF
NA	TRBV9	NA	TRBJ2-1	TGTGCCAGCAGCGCTCGTTTGGACTTAAACTCCTACAATGAGCAGTTCTTC	CASSARLDLNSYNEQFF
NA	TRBV7-9	NA	TRBJ1-2	TGTGCCAGCAGCCGAACGCATGGCTACACCTTC	CASSRTHGYTF
few	TRBV11-2	NA	TRBJ2-5	TGTGCCAGCAGCCCCTCTACCTCCTATGAAATCGGGACCCAGTACTTC	CASSPSTSYEIGTQYF
NA	TRBV4-2	TRBD2	TRBJ2-5	TGTGCCAGCAGCCAAGCGCAATGGCGGGGGGCGGTCCAAGAGACCCAGTACTTC	CASSQAQWRGAVQETQYF
NA	TRBV27	TRBD1	TRBJ1-2	TGTGCCAGCAGTACAGACAGGGCTAACTATGGCTACACCTTC	CASSTDRANYGYTF